This T cell receptor beta chain comes out of a study of blood T cell repertoires in COVID-19. At the level of the study: In each case, the material was cDNA or gDNA derived from T cells, B-cell-depleted T cells, or PBMCs.

Method: immunoSEQ multiplex PCR; TCRdb's copy keeps in-frame clones and lacks some. The sample records approximately 92,000 clones, around 76% being singletons. The J segment lost 2 bases and the V segment lost 4 bases, leaving 3 bases of the junction unmatched. Germline CDR1 SGHVS, CDR2 FNYEAQ. The CDR3 covers 15 residues. The gene calls are TRBV7-6 and TRBJ2-7; 12 bases are a match to TRBD2. The material sequenced was peripheral blood. The clonotype comes from an elderly man with acute or convalescent COVID-19. The CDR3 coding sequence is TGTGCCAGCAGCTCACTAGCGGGGGGCGCCTACGAGCAGTACTTC. This translates into CASSSLAGGAYEQYF.